These 30 T cell receptor beta chains were sequenced from one sample in a study of shared clonotypes between healthy human individuals. Sequenced by immunoSEQ multiplex PCR; TCRdb stores in-frame clones only, minus some. The sample records 950,000 to 1,100,000 clones, under 80% being singletons. The specimen sequenced was memory CD4+ T cells sorted from blood. Subset of the sample: CD45RA-negative fraction. Receptors were obtained from a man aged 18 to 30 in good health.

The V call is TRBV9, the J call TRBJ2-7, with 10 bases fitting TRBD2. Germline loops: CDR1 SGDLS, CDR2 YYNGEE. The CDR3 sequence is 14 residues long. Losses at the gene ends were 0 bases for V and 5 bases for J; bases not matched to a gene: 2. The CDR3 DNA follows: TGTGCCAGCAGCGTAGCCCTAGCGGGAGACGAGCAGTACTTC. Residues: CASSVALAGDEQYF.

There are many counts of this clone. Other nucleotide sequences from this sample produce the same CDR3. The chain combines TRBV18 with TRBJ1-2; D possibly corresponds to TRBD1 (5 bases). Germline V gives CDR1 KGHSH, CDR2 LQKENI. Between the trimmed V and J ends, which lost 2 bases and 4 bases, there was a span of 8 bases. The CDR3 is 13 amino acids. The CDR3 region has the DNA TGTGCCAGCTCACCAGACAGTCTCTATGGCTACACCTTC. The encoded protein is CASSPDSLYGYTF. The whole variable domain, remainder taken from reference TRBV18 and TRBJ1-2, is NAGVMQNPRHLVRRRGQEARLRCSPMKGHSHVYWYRQLPEEGLKFMVYLQKENIIDESGMPKERFSAEFPKEGPSILRIQQVVRGDSAAYFCASSPDSLYGYTFGSGTRLTVV.

The chain links TRBV29-1 to TRBJ2-1; perhaps TRBD2 as D (6 bases). Deletions cut 3 bases from V and 4 bases from J, with 19 bases between. CDR1 and CDR2 (germline): SQVTM, ANQGSEA. The CDR3 sequence is 16 residues long. CDR3 loop: CSVDGNRENAYNEQFF. The CDR3 region has the DNA TGCAGCGTTGATGGTAACCGGGAGAACGCATACAATGAGCAGTTCTTC.

The V gene is TRBV30, the J gene TRBJ1-6; no clear D gene. CDR1 is GTSNPN, CDR2 SVGIG, per germline (reference sequence). The CDR3 runs 15 residues. With 2 bases removed from V and 0 bases from J, the gap between germline ends came to 8 bases. CDR3 in amino acids: CAWSTVNSYNSPLHF. The CDR3 nucleotides are TGTGCCTGGAGTACGGTTAACTCCTATAATTCACCCCTCCACTTT.

This chain uses TRBV29-1 with TRBJ1-2, with D hard to call. V lost 2 bases and J lost 2, with 9 bases in between. This CDR3 comprises 13 residues. In germline, CDR1 is SQVTM, CDR2 ANQGSEA. CDR3 in amino acids: CSVEPGRNYGYTF. As DNA, the CDR3 is TGCAGCGTTGAACCCGGCAGGAACTATGGCTACACCTTC.

The chain recombines TRBV23-1 with TRBJ2-7; TRBD1 matches at 7 bases. TRBV23-1 has ORF status, its function being uncertain. The CDR3 is 14 amino acids. V lost 2 bases, J lost 6 bases, and 7 bases stayed unmatched. For the CDR3, the DNA is TGCGCCAGCAGTCAAGGGCCAGGGGGTGGCGAGCAGTACTTC. This sequence encodes CASSQGPGGGEQYF.

V usage is TRBV27 and J usage is TRBJ2-5; no definite D call. The end of the DNA fits TRBJ2-7 better, so the J call may be wrong. The V gene's germline CDR1 is MNHEY and CDR2 SMNVEV (reference sequence). CDR3 size: 14 residues. The CDR3 protein is CASSLTLLSYEQYF. For the CDR3, the DNA is TGTGCCAGCAGTCTGACATTACTCTCCTACGAGCAGTACTTC.

This chain joins TRBV6-5 and TRBJ2-3; perhaps TRBD2 as D (5 bases). Germline lookup yields CDR1 MNHEY and CDR2 SVGAGI. This CDR3 region has 14 residues. Trimming shortened V by 0 bases and J by 1 base, and 5 bases separated the two germline ends. The CDR3 is CASSYSGGTDTQYF. CDR3 sequence (DNA): TGTGCCAGCAGTTACTCCGGGGGCACAGATACGCAGTATTTT.

V is TRBV28 and J is TRBJ1-3; D is uncertain. The CDR3 length is 14 residues. The V gene's germline CDR1 is MDHEN and CDR2 SYDVKM. Trimming took 5 bases from V and 2 from J, leaving 10 bases between them. CDR3 protein: CASSTHGAGNTIYF. CDR3 sequence (DNA): TGTGCCAGCAGTACCCACGGGGCTGGAAACACCATATATTTT.

This clone was detected ten times or more. V gene TRBV30 combines with J gene TRBJ1-2; 8 bases are a match to TRBD1. Germline loops: CDR1 GTSNPN, CDR2 SVGIG (reference sequence). The CDR3 runs to 12 residues. Trimming at V came to 5 bases and at J to 7 bases, leaving 6 bases not matched to a gene. This CDR3 is CAWDDRGLGYTF. CDR3 nucleotide sequence: TGTGCCTGGGACGACAGGGGACTTGGCTACACCTTC.

The rearrangement uses TRBV6-5 and TRBJ1-2; maybe TRBD1 (5 bases). V lost 11 bases to trimming and J lost 2 bases, with 18 bases between them. The CDR3 loop spans 14 amino acids. The germline V gene encodes CDR1 MNHEY and CDR2 SVGAGI. The CDR3 reads CACGGAGSNYGYTF. In DNA, the CDR3 is TGTGCCTGTGGCGGGGCGGGCTCCAACTATGGCTACACCTTC.

The chain has TRBV6-5 and TRBJ1-3, with a tentative D call TRBD1 (5 bases). The CDR3 covers 15 residues. CDR1 is MNHEY and CDR2 is SVGAGI in the germline V gene. The ends were cut back, 2 bases at V and 4 bases at J, with 12 bases in the middle. This chain's CDR3 is CASSYRGASGNTIYF. The CDR3, as DNA: TGTGCCAGCAGTTACAGGGGAGCGTCGGGAAACACCATATATTTT.

J is TRBJ1-5 and V is TRBV25-1, with 8 bases matching TRBD1. The CDR3 has 16 amino acids. The junction had 10 bases not matched to a gene; V was cut back by 6 bases and J by 3 bases. CDR1 and CDR2 from the germline V gene are MGHDK and SYGVNS. The CDR3 loop reads CASSLGQGGSNQPQHF. DNA for the CDR3: TGTGCCAGCAGCCTAGGACAGGGCGGGTCCAATCAGCCCCAGCATTTT.

This clone was counted ten times or more. The sample contains more than one DNA sequence encoding this CDR3. The V and J genes are TRBV6-5 and TRBJ1-5, with D possibly matching TRBD1 (6 bases). Germline V gives CDR1 MNHEY, CDR2 SVGAGI. Trimming removed 5 bases at V and 1 base at J, with 6 bases between. The CDR3 runs to 13 residues. CDR3 coding DNA: TGTGCCAGCAGTGGACAGAGCAATCAGCCCCAGCATTTT. The encoded protein is CASSGQSNQPQHF.

The V gene is TRBV11-2, the J gene TRBJ2-1; no clear D. CDR1 is SGHAT, CDR2 FQNNGV, per germline. The CDR3 extends over 13 amino acids. V was pared by 3 bases and J by 7 bases, with 10 bases between. CDR3 sequence: CASSFLIQNEQFF. The CDR3 region has the DNA TGTGCCAGCAGCTTTCTAATCCAAAATGAGCAGTTCTTC. Looking up the rest from reference TRBV11-2 and TRBJ2-1 gives the full variable domain: EAGVAQSPRYKIIEKRQSVAFWCNPISGHATLYWYQQILGQGPKLLIQFQNNGVVDDSQLPKDRFSAERLKGVDSTLKIQPAKLEDSAVYLCASSFLIQNEQFFGPGTRLTVL.

CDR3 residues: CASSLFGAGNEKLFF. DNA for the CDR3: TGTGCCAGCAGTTTGTTTGGAGCGGGTAATGAAAAACTGTTTTTT. The V call is TRBV28, the J call TRBJ1-4; D remains unclear. The CDR3 has 15 residues. Trimming took off 3 bases at V and 4 bases at J, with 12 bases between the two ends. Germline V gives CDR1 MDHEN, CDR2 SYDVKM.

The chain combines TRBV5-1 with TRBJ1-2; D is unclear. The CDR3 runs 18 residues. CDR1 and CDR2 from the germline V gene are SGHRS and YFSETQ. V was pared by 1 base and J by 3 bases, with 22 bases between. Here the CDR3 reads CASSLTRVTPTSDYGYTF. The CDR3 DNA sequence: TGCGCCAGCAGCTTGACTAGGGTTACCCCTACCTCGGACTATGGCTACACCTTC.

The chain has TRBV5-1 and TRBJ2-5, with TRBD2 matching over 11 bases. This CDR3 is built from 16 residues. Trimming at V came to 2 bases and at J to 5 bases, leaving 8 bases not matched to a gene. The germline V gene encodes CDR1 SGHRS and CDR2 YFSETQ. The CDR3 here is CASSFTSGGKGETQYF. DNA for the CDR3: TGCGCCAGCAGCTTTACTAGCGGGGGTAAGGGGGAGACCCAGTACTTC.

This chain uses TRBV7-2 with TRBJ2-3; 13 bases fit TRBD2. The V segment lost 7 bases and the J segment 4 bases; nucleotides outside the gene matches: 8. This CDR3 contains 16 residues. CDR1 and CDR2 (germline): SGHTA, FQGNSA. CDR3 bases: TGTGCCAGCAAAGGACTAGCGGGAGATAGGCCAGATACGCAGTATTTT. This encodes CASKGLAGDRPDTQYF. The whole variable domain, remainder taken from reference TRBV7-2 and TRBJ2-3, is GAGVSQSPSNKVTEKGKDVELRCDPISGHTALYWYRQSLGQGLEFLIYFQGNSAPDKSGLPSDRFSAERTGGSVSTLTIQRTQQEDSAVYLCASKGLAGDRPDTQYFGPGTRLTVL.

This clone has just one count. This rearrangement joins TRBV11-2 to TRBJ2-2; 7 nucleotides line up with TRBD1. The CDR3 totals 15 residues. The ends lost 4 bases at V and 4 bases at J; junction bases unmatched: 6. The V gene's germline CDR1 is SGHAT and CDR2 FQNNGV. This CDR3 reads CASSSYRGITGELFF. CDR3 coding DNA: TGTGCCAGCAGCTCATACAGGGGTATCACCGGGGAGCTGTTTTTT.

This clone was counted between two and nine times. The V and J genes are TRBV5-1 and TRBJ2-1, with 8 bases lining up with TRBD2. V trimming: 1 base; J trimming: 7 bases; junction bases outside the gene matches: 16. The CDR3 runs 18 residues. The V gene's germline CDR1 is SGHRS and CDR2 YFSETQ. CDR3 sequence: CASSLSPGTAGGINEQFF. The CDR3 region has the DNA TGCGCCAGCAGCTTGTCCCCGGGAACGGCGGGAGGTATTAATGAGCAGTTCTTC.

The table lists this clone with a few counts. V is TRBV6-5 and J is TRBJ1-4; a possible D gene is TRBD1 (5 bases). The V end was cut by 6 bases, the J end by 5 bases, with 16 bases between. CDR1 MNHEY and CDR2 SVGAGI come from the germline V gene. The CDR3 totals 15 residues. CDR3 sequence reads: CASRTGQGGNEKLFF. Here the CDR3 DNA reads TGTGCCAGCAGGACGGGGCAGGGCGGAAATGAAAAACTGTTTTTT.

V and J are TRBV19 and TRBJ1-1; perhaps TRBD1 as D (6 bases). Germline-derived CDR1 and CDR2 are LNHDA and SQIVND (reference sequence). Trimming shortened V by 7 bases and J by 1 base, and 13 bases separated the two germline ends. The CDR3 spans 14 residues. This CDR3 reads CASTSGAGNTEAFF. CDR3 nucleotide sequence: TGTGCCAGTACCTCAGGGGCAGGGAACACTGAAGCTTTCTTT.

On this clone itself: Germline and junction disagree at one end, which may indicate a read error. This chain links TRBV11-1 with TRBJ2-7; 11 bases fit TRBD2. The CDR3 extends over 14 amino acids. Germline-derived CDR1 and CDR2 are SGHAT and FQDESV (reference sequence). The CDR3 DNA follows: TGTGCCAGCAGCCTAGCGGGGGGTATCTACGAGCAGTACTTC. Protein sequence: CASSLAGGIYEQYF.

This clone was detected only once. The chain is built from TRBV28 and TRBJ1-4; TRBD1 matches at 11 bases. Germline V gene data show CDR1 as MDHEN and CDR2 as SYDVKM. This CDR3 is built from 16 residues. After removal of 2 bases from V and 10 bases from J, the junction contained 9 bases not matched to a gene. The CDR3 DNA sequence: TGTGCCAGCAGTTTAGGGTCTGGGACAGGGGGAGGAAAACTGTTTTTT. It translates to CASSLGSGTGGGKLFF.

In this sample, this clone turned up a few times. The chain uses TRBV9 and TRBJ1-6, with a tentative D call TRBD1 (5 bases). Germline V gene sequence: CDR1 SGDLS, CDR2 YYNGEE. The CDR3 contains 13 residues. The ends were cut back, 3 bases at V and 7 bases at J, with 8 bases in the middle. The CDR3 spells CASSARDNSPLHF. CDR3 bases: TGTGCCAGCAGCGCCCGGGACAATTCACCCCTCCACTTT.

Details on this clone: Other DNA sequences in the sample encode the same CDR3. The V and J genes are TRBV2 and TRBJ1-1; D unresolved. Deletions cut 4 bases from V and 1 base from J, with 7 bases between. Germline V gives CDR1 SNHLY, CDR2 FYNNEI. The length of the CDR3 is 13 residues. CDR3 nucleotide sequence: TGTGCCAGCAGTGGTGCAGGGAACACTGAAGCTTTCTTT. Translation gives CASSGAGNTEAFF.

V gene TRBV28 combines with J gene TRBJ1-3; D is perhaps TRBD1 (5 bases). The CDR3 extends over 15 amino acids. V was shortened by 5 bases and J by 4 bases, with 15 bases between the two germline ends. Per germline, CDR1 MDHEN and CDR2 SYDVKM. The CDR3 sequence is CASSRGRVAGNTIYF. In nucleotides, the CDR3 is TGTGCCAGCAGTCGGGGGAGGGTGGCAGGAAACACCATATATTTT.

This clone was seen a few times. The chain couples TRBV6-6 to TRBJ2-3, with D perhaps matching TRBD2 (5 bases). The ends were cut back, 6 bases at V and 5 bases at J, with 18 bases in the middle. Germline values: CDR1 MNHNY, CDR2 SVGAGI (reference sequence). The CDR3 is 15 amino acids. CDR3 loop: CASRDAGHPGDTQYF. The CDR3 DNA is TGTGCCAGCAGAGACGCGGGCCATCCTGGAGATACGCAGTATTTT.

This clone was counted only a few times. The gene calls are TRBV11-2 and TRBJ2-7, with 8 nucleotides matching TRBD1. Germline CDR1 and CDR2: SGHAT and FQNNGV. V shed 1 base, J shed 3 bases, and the junction held 8 bases outside the gene matches. The CDR3 loop spans 16 amino acids. The CDR3 nucleotides are TGTGCCAGCAGCTTAGGCGCAGGGGGCTCCCACTACGAGCAGTACTTC. The encoded protein is CASSLGAGGSHYEQYF. The complete variable domain, with remaining parts taken from reference TRBV11-2 and TRBJ2-7, reads EAGVAQSPRYKIIEKRQSVAFWCNPISGHATLYWYQQILGQGPKLLIQFQNNGVVDDSQLPKDRFSAERLKGVDSTLKIQPAKLEDSAVYLCASSLGAGGSHYEQYFGPGTRLTVT.